The 2 T cell receptor beta chains listed next were all sequenced from one sample in a study of CD8 T cells in Susac syndrome. After extraction with the RNeasy kit, about 0.45 to 1 ug of the RNA was reverse transcribed using random hexamers. TCRdb ran MiXCR on the immunoSEQ multiplex PCR reads and lists one entry per CDR3 protein. In the table there are 170,000 or so distinct CDR3 sequences, roughly 92% of which are singletons. Sequencing was carried out using CD4+ T cells from PBMCs. Receptor source: a human donor with multiple sclerosis.

The chain is built from TRBV5-1 and TRBJ2-2; D possibly corresponds to TRBD1 (7 bases). CDR1 SGHRS and CDR2 YFSETQ come from the germline V gene. The CDR3 is 15 amino acids. The V gene lost 2 bases and the J gene lost 4 bases, with 12 bases spanning the gap. CDR3 sequence (DNA): TGCGCCAGCAGCTTCTCAGGGGGGAGCACCGGGGAGCTGTTTTTT. Translated, it gives CASSFSGGSTGELFF.

The CDR3 reads CASSLIGPSWDRGLADTQYF. In DNA form, the CDR3 reads TGTGCCAGCAGCCTCATTGGACCGTCGTGGGACAGGGGGCTGGCAGATACGCAGTATTTT. The chain joins TRBV3-1 to TRBJ2-3; 12 nucleotides agree with TRBD1. V was clipped by 4 bases and J by 4 bases; unmatched bases: 18. Germline values: CDR1 LGHDT, CDR2 YNNKEL (reference sequence). This CDR3 contains 20 residues.